The present entry profiles one T cell receptor (beta chain) with its context. Its antigen has not been determined. It has no much larger one-base neighbor in the sample; base qualities were not kept. This record comes from a study of control samples from healthy donors and cancer patients (dated by TCRdb to the early 2020s). The library was generated by the immunoSEQ multiplex PCR assay. In TCRdb, the immuneACCESS table is reduced to in-frame sequences with V and J assigned. These tables do not hold every clone; where another copy was compared, an unresolved V gene accounts for under half, and the others remain unexplained. In this sample the table shows fewer than 100,000 clones, more than 75% of which occur a single time. Approximately 9.8% of the sample is in the top ten clones. The TCR originated in a woman aged 60-75 years in good health. The sequenced sample was blood.

The nucleotide sequence reads as follows: TGTGCCAGCAGCCAGGGACAGGGGTTAATAGATACGCAGTATTTT. This is translated as CASSQGQGLIDTQYF. The chain is made from TRBV5-5 and TRBJ2-3, with 10 bases in between that match TRBD1. The CDR3, from cysteine to phenylalanine, totals 15 residues. Only the CDR3 DNA stays, 45 bases, in frame from base 1. CDR1 is given as SGHKS and CDR2 as YYEKEE, both from the germline V gene (reference sequence). V lost 4 bases and J lost 5 bases, and the count of bases not matched to a germline gene is 7.